The rows below give T cell receptor beta chains drawn from one sample of a study of blood T cell repertoires in COVID-19. The table came from immunoSEQ multiplex PCR; TCRdb's copy has only in-frame clones and leaves some out. Altogether about 120,000 clones are present, more than 75% being singletons, with the ten largest covering 25% to 35%. Sequenced: peripheral blood. The receptors here all came from a woman in her seventies with acute or convalescent COVID-19. Each CDR3 is given with its conserved first and last residue. A D gene is named only where the DNA matches it firmly. Some rows mark clone size as missing; the rest say once, few, many or name a class of expanded clone.

J gene: TRBJ1-1; D gene: NA; clone size: NA; V gene: TRBV2; CDR3 protein: CASSLQGANTEAFF; CDR3 DNA: TGTGCCAGCAGCTTACAGGGCGCCAACACTGAAGCTTTCTTT
J gene: TRBJ2-2; D gene: TRBD2; clone size: NA; V gene: TRBV5-1; CDR3 protein: CASSLDPSGGYNTGELFF; CDR3 DNA: TGCGCCAGCAGCTTGGATCCTAGCGGGGGGTATAACACCGGGGAGCTGTTTTTT
J gene: TRBJ1-3; D gene: TRBD1; clone size: NA; V gene: TRBV15; CDR3 protein: CATSRDRGAGNTIYF; CDR3 DNA: TGTGCCACCAGCAGAGACAGGGGGGCGGGAAACACCATATATTTT
J gene: TRBJ2-3; D gene: NA; clone size: NA; V gene: TRBV10-3; CDR3 protein: CAIGQNTDTQYF; CDR3 DNA: TGTGCCATCGGACAGAACACAGATACGCAGTATTTT
J gene: TRBJ1-1; D gene: NA; clone size: few; V gene: TRBV20-1; CDR3 protein: CSASYILNTEAFF; CDR3 DNA: TGCAGTGCTAGTTACATATTGAACACTGAAGCTTTCTTT
J gene: TRBJ2-1; D gene: TRBD1; clone size: NA; V gene: TRBV9; CDR3 protein: CASSRTGGTYNEQFF; CDR3 DNA: TGTGCCAGCAGCCGGACAGGGGGAACCTACAATGAGCAGTTCTTC
J gene: TRBJ2-5; D gene: TRBD1; clone size: NA; V gene: TRBV6-5; CDR3 protein: CASSSGTGNGETQYF; CDR3 DNA: TGTGCCAGCAGTTCCGGGACAGGGAATGGAGAGACCCAGTACTTC
J gene: TRBJ1-6; D gene: NA; clone size: NA; V gene: TRBV21-1; CDR3 protein: CASGEGPGHHGAPLHF; CDR3 DNA: TGTGCCAGCGGTGAAGGGCCGGGACACCACGGAGCACCCCTCCACTTT
J gene: TRBJ1-5; D gene: NA; clone size: NA; V gene: TRBV6-5; CDR3 protein: CASTQDYNQPQHF; CDR3 DNA: TGTGCCAGCACCCAGGACTACAATCAGCCCCAGCATTTT
J gene: TRBJ1-5; D gene: NA; clone size: NA; V gene: TRBV10-3; CDR3 protein: CAISAGGPREGQPQHF; CDR3 DNA: TGTGCCATCAGTGCCGGAGGGCCGCGAGAGGGGCAGCCCCAGCATTTT
J gene: TRBJ1-5; D gene: NA; clone size: NA; V gene: TRBV5-5; CDR3 protein: CASSWEPQGYQPQHF; CDR3 DNA: TGTGCCAGCAGCTGGGAACCACAGGGATACCAGCCCCAGCATTTT
J gene: TRBJ1-1; D gene: NA; clone size: NA; V gene: TRBV2; CDR3 protein: CASSRAGNTEAFF; CDR3 DNA: TGTGCCAGCAGTCGGGCGGGGAACACTGAAGCTTTCTTT
J gene: TRBJ2-2; D gene: TRBD2; clone size: NA; V gene: TRBV4-2; CDR3 protein: CASSSRSGGDGELFF; CDR3 DNA: TGTGCCAGCAGCTCTAGATCCGGGGGGGACGGGGAGCTGTTTTTT
J gene: TRBJ2-5; D gene: NA; clone size: NA; V gene: TRBV11-2; CDR3 protein: CASSARAGVYKETQYF; CDR3 DNA: TGTGCCAGCAGCGCGCGGGCCGGTGTATACAAAGAGACCCAGTACTTC
J gene: TRBJ2-7; D gene: NA; clone size: NA; V gene: TRBV5-4; CDR3 protein: CASSLGAGEWLEQYF; CDR3 DNA: TGTGCCAGCAGCTTGGGCGCAGGGGAGTGGCTCGAGCAGTACTTC
J gene: TRBJ1-4; D gene: TRBD1; clone size: NA; V gene: TRBV4-1; CDR3 protein: CASSQDIGTGDEKLFF; CDR3 DNA: TGCGCCAGCAGCCAAGATATTGGGACAGGGGATGAAAAACTGTTTTTT
J gene: TRBJ2-7; D gene: TRBD1; clone size: NA; V gene: TRBV5-6; CDR3 protein: CASSLGQGVWEQYF; CDR3 DNA: TGTGCCAGCAGCTTGGGACAGGGGGTGTGGGAGCAGTACTTC
J gene: TRBJ1-2; D gene: NA; clone size: NA; V gene: TRBV5-6; CDR3 protein: CASSLPGLIYGYTF; CDR3 DNA: TGTGCCAGCAGCTTGCCAGGGCTGATCTATGGCTACACCTTC
J gene: TRBJ1-5; D gene: TRBD1; clone size: few; V gene: TRBV18; CDR3 protein: CASSPLGGDRGGQPQHF; CDR3 DNA: TGTGCCAGCTCACCACTGGGCGGGGACAGGGGCGGCCAGCCCCAGCATTTT
J gene: TRBJ2-5; D gene: TRBD2; clone size: NA; V gene: TRBV6-1; CDR3 protein: CASSAAGRGGRETQYF; CDR3 DNA: TGTGCCAGCAGTGCAGCCGGACGGGGGGGCCGTGAGACCCAGTACTTC
J gene: TRBJ2-7; D gene: NA; clone size: NA; V gene: TRBV5-4; CDR3 protein: CASSLSGAGQYF; CDR3 DNA: TGTGCCAGCAGCTTGAGTGGGGCCGGGCAGTACTTC
J gene: TRBJ1-1; D gene: NA; clone size: NA; V gene: TRBV3-1/TRBV3-2; CDR3 protein: CASEGNTEAFF; CDR3 DNA: TGTGCCAGCGAGGGCAACACTGAAGCTTTCTTT
J gene: TRBJ2-1; D gene: TRBD2; clone size: NA; V gene: TRBV5-1; CDR3 protein: CASSFSGSSYNEQFF; CDR3 DNA: TGCGCCAGCAGCTTTAGCGGGAGCTCCTACAATGAGCAGTTCTTC
J gene: TRBJ2-3; D gene: NA; clone size: NA; V gene: TRBV2; CDR3 protein: CASSDTGQDTQYF; CDR3 DNA: TGTGCCAGCAGTGATACGGGTCAAGATACGCAGTATTTT
J gene: TRBJ1-1; D gene: NA; clone size: medium-sized; V gene: TRBV19; CDR3 protein: CASSIGGQNTEAFF; CDR3 DNA: TGTGCCAGTAGTATAGGCGGACAGAACACTGAAGCTTTCTTT
J gene: TRBJ1-2; D gene: NA; clone size: NA; V gene: TRBV6-6; CDR3 protein: CASSQNPGGLRFGYTF; CDR3 DNA: TGTGCCAGCAGTCAGAACCCCGGGGGACTTAGGTTTGGCTACACCTTC
J gene: TRBJ1-5; D gene: NA; clone size: NA; V gene: TRBV9; CDR3 protein: CASSVRGYQPQHF; CDR3 DNA: TGTGCCAGCAGCGTAAGGGGGTATCAGCCCCAGCATTTT
J gene: TRBJ2-5; D gene: TRBD2; clone size: NA; V gene: TRBV2; CDR3 protein: CASKAGRGETQYF; CDR3 DNA: TGTGCCAGCAAGGCCGGGCGGGGGGAGACCCAGTACTTC